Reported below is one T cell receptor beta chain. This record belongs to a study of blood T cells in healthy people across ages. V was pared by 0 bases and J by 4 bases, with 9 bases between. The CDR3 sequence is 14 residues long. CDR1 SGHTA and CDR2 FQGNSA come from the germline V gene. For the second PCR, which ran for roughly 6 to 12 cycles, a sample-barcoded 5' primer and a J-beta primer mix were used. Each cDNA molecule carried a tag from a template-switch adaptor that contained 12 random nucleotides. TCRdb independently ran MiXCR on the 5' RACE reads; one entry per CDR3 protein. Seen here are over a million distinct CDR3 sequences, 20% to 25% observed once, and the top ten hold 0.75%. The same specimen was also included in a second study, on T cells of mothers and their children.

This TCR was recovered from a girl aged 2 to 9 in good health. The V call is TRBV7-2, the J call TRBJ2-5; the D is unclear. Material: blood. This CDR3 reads CASSLASSRETQYF. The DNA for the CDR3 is TGTGCCAGCAGCTTAGCGTCATCAAGAGAGACCCAGTACTTC.